Below, one T cell receptor (beta chain) is given with its context. The assay was immunoSEQ multiplex PCR, and TCRdb's table has in-frame clones only and misses some. The data contain about 32,000 clones, roughly 89% of them seen just once; the ten biggest clones take up about 16%. The CDR3 extends over 13 amino acids. Trimming removed 6 bases at V and 7 bases at J, with 10 bases between. Germline-derived CDR1 and CDR2 are MGHDK and SYGVNS. This sample was taken from a study of T cells after posttransplantation cyclophosphamide. The TCR originated in a woman between 40 and 50 years old with a blood cancer, CMV-positive, and with a related stem cell donor. The chain couples TRBV25-1 to TRBJ1-6; D is perhaps TRBD1 (5 bases). The sequencing sample was made of PBMCs. The CDR3 is CASREPGNSPLHF. The CDR3 DNA reads as TGTGCCAGCAGAGAACCAGGGAATTCACCCCTCCACTTT.